This is a list of T cell receptor beta chains from one sample in a study of blood T cell repertoires in COVID-19. Measured with immunoSEQ multiplex PCR; TCRdb has only the in-frame clones, and not every one. The profile shows roughly 190,000 clones, about four fifths of them singletons. The sample was peripheral blood. The source of these receptors is a human donor with acute or convalescent COVID-19. The donor label of this sample is uncertain. Both conserved end residues are part of each CDR3. The D gene is left open where the match is weak. Clone size appears in some rows only: once, few, many, or a class for an expanded clone.

TRBD1	TRBV3-1/TRBV3-2	TRBJ1-5	few	TGTGCCAGCAGCCAGACAGGGGGCAGGAATCAGCCCCAGCATTTT	CASSQTGGRNQPQHF
NA	TRBV5-4	TRBJ2-7	NA	TGTGCCAGCAGCTTGGCGGCGGGGAGCTCCTACGAGCAGTACTTC	CASSLAAGSSYEQYF
TRBD2	TRBV19	TRBJ2-4	NA	TGTGCCAGCCACACTAGCGGGGGGGCCAAAAACATTCAGTACTTC	CASHTSGGAKNIQYF
NA	TRBV19	TRBJ1-1	NA	TGTGCCAGTAGTTCCAGGGAAGGCACTGAAGCTTTCTTT	CASSSREGTEAFF
NA	TRBV30	TRBJ2-5	once	TGTGCCTGGAGTTTGGGTGGGGGGGCCCGTGAGACCCAGTACTTC	CAWSLGGGARETQYF
NA	TRBV5-1	TRBJ1-1	NA	TGCGCCAGCAGCGCGGGGGGGACGGAGGGGACTGAAGCTTTCTTT	CASSAGGTEGTEAFF
TRBD1	TRBV3-1/TRBV3-2	TRBJ2-7	NA	TGTGCCAGCAGCCAGACAGGGGGCTTCGACGAGCAGTACTTC	CASSQTGGFDEQYF
NA	TRBV27	TRBJ2-7	NA	TGTGCCAGCAGTATATACCCACCCACGGGAGCCAACTCCTACGAGCAGTACTTC	CASSIYPPTGANSYEQYF
TRBD2	TRBV19	TRBJ2-1	NA	TGTGCCAGTAGTTCCGGGACTAGCGGGGGGCGAAACTCCTACAATGAGCAGTTCTTC	CASSSGTSGGRNSYNEQFF
TRBD2	TRBV6-6	TRBJ2-2	NA	TGTGCCAGCAGTCGTGGGACTAGCGTGAACACCGGGGAGCTGTTTTTT	CASSRGTSVNTGELFF
NA	TRBV9	TRBJ2-1	once	TGTGCCAGCAGTGCTCCCGGGACACCCTCCTACAATGAGCAGTTCTTC	CASSAPGTPSYNEQFF
TRBD1	TRBV3-1/TRBV3-2	TRBJ1-4	once	TGTGCCAGCAGCACCCGGACAGGACGGGAAAAACTGTTTTTT	CASSTRTGREKLFF
NA	TRBV7-9	TRBJ1-2	NA	TGTGCCAGCAGCTTAGAACAGGCGTGGGGCTATGGCTACACCTTC	CASSLEQAWGYGYTF
NA	TRBV5-6	TRBJ2-7	NA	TGTGCCAGCAGCCGAATCGGGAAGGCGGCCTACGAGCAGTACTTC	CASSRIGKAAYEQYF
NA	TRBV19	TRBJ2-1	NA	TGTGCCAGTAGTACCGTACTAGGGTCCTACAATGAGCAGTTCTTC	CASSTVLGSYNEQFF
TRBD2	TRBV9	TRBJ2-2	NA	TGTGCCAGCAGCCTAAGGACTAGCGGGAGAGCCGGGGAGCTGTTTTTT	CASSLRTSGRAGELFF
TRBD1	TRBV6-6	TRBJ1-2	NA	TGTGCCAGCAGTCCTGATGCAGGGGGCTCTAACTATGGCTACACCTTC	CASSPDAGGSNYGYTF
TRBD2	TRBV10-3	TRBJ2-7	once	TGTGCCATCAGTGAGCTGGGGACGGGGGGGGAGCAGTACTTC	CAISELGTGGEQYF
NA	TRBV7-2	TRBJ1-2	NA	TGTGCCAGCAGCTTACAGGCCCTCTACACCTTC	CASSLQALYTF
TRBD1	TRBV2	TRBJ1-5	NA	TGTGCCAGCAGTCAGACAGGGGTGATCAATCAGCCCCAGCATTTT	CASSQTGVINQPQHF
NA	TRBV14	TRBJ2-1	NA	TGTGCCAGCAGCCCAACGGGGATTTCCGCCCATGAGCAGTTCTTC	CASSPTGISAHEQFF
NA	TRBV19	TRBJ2-3	NA	TGTGCCAGTAGTATAGGGGGGCGGGGGAACACAGATACGCAGTATTTT	CASSIGGRGNTDTQYF
TRBD1	TRBV7-9	TRBJ1-2	NA	TGTGCCAGCAGCTTAGGGGACAGGGTGATCAACTATGGCTACACCTTC	CASSLGDRVINYGYTF
TRBD1	TRBV27	TRBJ1-5	NA	TGTGCCAGCACGTCCTTGACAGGGGGCAGTCAGCCCCAGCATTTT	CASTSLTGGSQPQHF
TRBD1	TRBV3-1/TRBV3-2	TRBJ1-4	NA	TGTGCCAGCAGCCAGGACAGGGGGCAGGCTAATGAAAAACTGTTTTTT	CASSQDRGQANEKLFF
TRBD2	TRBV5-1	TRBJ2-5	NA	TGCGCCAGCAGCTTGGTTAGCGGGGGACAAGAGACCCAGTACTTC	CASSLVSGGQETQYF
NA	TRBV5-1	TRBJ2-5	NA	TGCGCCAGCAGCTTGGGAGGGGGTGAGGAGACCCAGTACTTC	CASSLGGGEETQYF
NA	TRBV19	TRBJ1-4	NA	TGTGCCAGTAGGGCGGGGGCTGAAAAACTGTTTTTT	CASRAGAEKLFF
NA	TRBV15	TRBJ1-6	NA	TGTGCCACCAGCAGGGCACGACAGGCTCAGGGTTCACCCCTCCACTTT	CATSRARQAQGSPLHF
TRBD1	TRBV11-2	TRBJ1-3	once	TGTGCCAGCAGCTCCGGCAGGGGGACGGGAAACACCATATATTTT	CASSSGRGTGNTIYF
TRBD2	TRBV4-1	TRBJ2-3	NA	TGCGCCAGCAGCCCCTTAGCGGGGTACACAGATACGCAGTATTTT	CASSPLAGYTDTQYF
NA	TRBV5-1	TRBJ2-3	NA	TGCGCCAGCAGCTTTTTATCAGGGGGCACAGATACGCAGTATTTT	CASSFLSGGTDTQYF
NA	TRBV15	TRBJ2-7	NA	TGTGCCACCAGCAGAGAAGGCGGAACCTACGAGCAGTACTTC	CATSREGGTYEQYF
TRBD1	TRBV30	TRBJ1-1	NA	TGTGCCTGGAGTAGGGACAGGGGGCTGACTGAAGCTTTCTTT	CAWSRDRGLTEAFF
TRBD1	TRBV5-3	TRBJ2-2	NA	TGTGCCAGAAGCCCACACAGGGGCAGGAAATGGAACACCGGGGAGCTGTTTTTT	CARSPHRGRKWNTGELFF
NA	TRBV7-9	TRBJ2-3	once	TGTGCCAGCAGCTTTAGTAACAGTCCCACAGATACGCAGTATTTT	CASSFSNSPTDTQYF